The clone carrying this T cell receptor beta chain was recorded many times. No antigen is known for it. TCRdb re-called the multiplex PCR reads with MiXCR, one entry per CDR3 protein. The data hold about 130,000 distinct CDR3 sequences, with approximately 20% observed a single time. The data were obtained in a study of breast tumors, draining lymph nodes, adjacent tissues. Germline assignment: CDR1 GTSNPN and CDR2 SVGIG (reference sequence). J gave up 6 bases and V 8 bases, and 1 base lay outside the gene matches. This CDR3 region has 11 residues. Axillary draining lymph nodes of breast cancer patients supplied the node samples. Study outcomes and limitations: Tumor repertoires ranked between lymph nodes and nontumor tissue in diversity, with V and J gene preferences.

Material for sequencing was axillary lymph node tissue. This TCR was recovered from a female donor with breast cancer. Some clones in this sample may be carry-over from other donors' samples. The genes are TRBV30 and TRBJ2-2; 9 nucleotides agree with TRBD1. As DNA, the CDR3 is TGTGCCGGGACAGGGCCCGGGGAGCTGTTTTTT. This codes for CAGTGPGELFF.